This T cell receptor beta chain was sequenced during a study of T-cell reconstitution after alpha-beta-depleted transplantation in children. The sample holds many counts of this clonotype. The CDR3 is 15 residues long. Looked up from germline, CDR1 is SGHTA and CDR2 is FQGNSA. Between the trimmed V and J ends, which lost 4 bases and 5 bases, there was a span of 17 bases. Construction of the TCRbeta library involved unique molecular identifiers. TCRdb fed the PCR reads into MiXCR, producing one record per CDR3 protein. Of 600,000 to 700,000 distinct CDR3 sequences listed, 16% are singletons. This clonotype was obtained from a human donor who donated a stem cell graft to a child with acute myeloid leukemia. This specimen consisted of PBMCs from the stem cell graft donor, obtained from the stem cell graft. This sequence joins TRBV7-2 and TRBJ1-1; D not certain. CDR3 nucleotides: TGTGCCAGCAGCTATCTCTCACGAGAACGGACTGAAGCTTTCTTT. This codes for CASSYLSRERTEAFF.